A selection of T cell receptor beta chains follows, all from one sample in a study of blood T cells in healthy people across ages. MiXCR was run by TCRdb on the 5' RACE reads, yielding one entry per CDR3 protein. The sample shows about 1.5 million distinct CDR3 sequences, less than 45% of them seen only once. What was sequenced was blood. Every receptor here comes from a woman aged 18-29 years in good health. CDR3s include the opening cysteine and the closing phenylalanine or tryptophan. A D gene is named only where the DNA matches it firmly. A clone size is listed for some rows: how often the clone was seen (once, few, many), or a class if it is expanded.

cdr3_nt	cdr3_aa	d_call	v_call	clone_size	j_call
TGTGCCAGCAGTTTCCAGAGCCGAACCTACGAGCAGTACTTC	CASSFQSRTYEQYF	NA	TRBV27	NA	TRBJ2-7
TGTGCCAGCAGCACCCAACAGGGGGCGAACACTGAAGCTTTCTTT	CASSTQQGANTEAFF	TRBD1	TRBV7-9	NA	TRBJ1-1
TGTGCCAGCAGCTTAAGGCGACTAGCGGGGTCACTAGATACGCAGTATTTT	CASSLRRLAGSLDTQYF	TRBD2	TRBV7-9	few	TRBJ2-3
TGCAGTGCTCCGACAGGTTTCGGGGGTAACATTCAGTACTTC	CSAPTGFGGNIQYF	NA	TRBV20-1	NA	TRBJ2-4
TGTGCCAGCAGCCCGGACAGGGGTGGCTATGGCTACACCTTC	CASSPDRGGYGYTF	TRBD1	TRBV5-1	many	TRBJ1-2
TGCAGCGTTGTGGACCGGAGAACATTCACAGGTACGCAGTATTTT	CSVVDRRTFTGTQYF	NA	TRBV29-1	once	TRBJ2-3
TGCAGCGTCTCCCAGGGGGGACAGGCCCCATTGAGCCAGTACTTC	CSVSQGGQAPLSQYF	TRBD1	TRBV29-1	NA	TRBJ2-5
TGTGCCAGCATCGGGACAGGGATTTACAATGAGCAGTTCTTC	CASIGTGIYNEQFF	TRBD1	TRBV19	NA	TRBJ2-1
TGCAGTGCTAGCCCCGGGACAGGCTTCTATGGCTACACCTTC	CSASPGTGFYGYTF	TRBD1	TRBV20-1	NA	TRBJ1-2
TGCAGTGCTCTTACCGGCTGGGGGGATGCAACAGATACGCAGTATTTT	CSALTGWGDATDTQYF	NA	TRBV20-1	few	TRBJ2-3
TGTGCCAGCAGCTTAGAACAGGGGGACGGACAGCCCCAGCATTTT	CASSLEQGDGQPQHF	TRBD1	TRBV7-9	NA	TRBJ1-5